One sample yielded the 21 T cell receptor beta chains listed below, sequenced in a study of spatial heterogeneity in lung cancer. A single record per CDR3 protein comes from TCRdb applying MiXCR to the 5' RACE reads. Counted here are some 41,000 distinct CDR3 sequences, approximately 22% occurring once; the ten biggest clones make up roughly 6.5%. Time point here: blood at routine non-recurrence follow-up after resection. The material was PBMCs, obtained at follow-up. These receptors were obtained from a female donor with early-stage non-small cell lung cancer.

Only a few counts were recorded for this clonotype. This sequence joins TRBV11-2 and TRBJ2-7; weak D call: TRBD2 (5 bases). The CDR3 totals 12 residues. The ends were cut back, 5 bases at V and 8 bases at J, with 13 bases in the middle. From germline, CDR1 is SGHAT and CDR2 FQNNGV. In DNA form, the CDR3 reads TGTGCCAGCAGCCAGCGGAAGCCCAAGCAGTACTTC. This translates into CASSQRKPKQYF.

A few counts support this clonotype. The chain combines TRBV6-5 with TRBJ2-7, with D possibly TRBD1 on 6 matching bases. V lost 0 bases to trimming and J lost 4 bases, with 10 bases between them. Germline V lookup: CDR1 MNHEY, CDR2 SVGAGI. The CDR3 consists of 14 residues. The CDR3 protein is CASSYSLGGYEQYF. As DNA, the CDR3 is TGTGCCAGCAGTTACTCGTTAGGGGGTTACGAGCAGTACTTC.

There are many counts of this clonotype. This chain connects TRBV5-1 to TRBJ1-2; 7 bases are shared with TRBD1. The CDR3 extends over 15 amino acids. From germline, CDR1 is SGHRS and CDR2 YFSETQ. V shed 4 bases, J shed 4 bases, and the junction held 10 bases outside the gene matches. The CDR3 region has the DNA TGCGCCAGCAGCCCAACGACAGGGCATCTCTATGGCTACACCTTC. Its translation: CASSPTTGHLYGYTF.

This clonotype showed up just a few times. This chain connects TRBV9 to TRBJ1-5, with unresolved D. In germline, CDR1 is SGDLS, CDR2 YYNGEE. This CDR3 is 14 amino acids long. The V gene lost 4 bases and the J gene lost 5 bases, with 13 bases spanning the gap. The DNA for the CDR3 is TGTGCCAGCAGCCTCTCAGTGGCTGATCAGCCCCAGCATTTT. It encodes CASSLSVADQPQHF.

This clonotype was counted once. For the CDR3, the DNA is TGCGCCAGCAGTGAAAGGGGTTATAATTCACCCCTCCACTTT. This codes for CASSERGYNSPLHF. V and J are TRBV10-2 and TRBJ1-6, with a weak D call TRBD1 (5 bases). This CDR3 contains 14 residues. Germline V gene lookup returns CDR1 WSHSY and CDR2 SAAADI. V lost 3 bases to trimming and J lost 4 bases, with 7 bases between them.

CDR3 protein: CASSLVKDQRRGEQFF. CDR3 nucleotides: TGTGCCAGCAGTTTAGTTAAGGACCAAAGGAGGGGTGAGCAGTTCTTC. This sequence joins TRBV12-3 or TRBV12-4 and TRBJ2-1, with a possible D match to TRBD2 (6 bases). Trimming took 1 base from V and 9 from J, leaving 19 bases between them. CDR3 length: 16 amino acids.

This clonotype appeared a few times. CDR3 coding DNA: TGTGCCAGCAGCTCCCCCGGGGTAGCGGGGTCTGGGGCCAACGTCCTGACTTTC. Amino acids: CASSSPGVAGSGANVLTF. V is TRBV7-3 and J is TRBJ2-6, with TRBD2 matching over 8 bases. V lost 4 bases, J lost 1 base, and 9 bases stayed unmatched. The CDR3 is made up of 18 amino acids. Germline CDR1 is SGHTA and CDR2 is FQGTGA.

This clonotype was found many times. The rearrangement links TRBV27 to TRBJ1-1, with D unclear. The length of the CDR3 is 12 residues. V lost 8 bases, J lost 1 base, and 8 bases lay in between. Looked up from germline, CDR1 is MNHEY and CDR2 is SMNVEV (reference sequence). DNA of the CDR3: TGTGCCAGCGGGAAGGGGAACACTGAAGCTTTCTTT. This encodes CASGKGNTEAFF.

About this clonotype itself: A much larger clone differs by one base, so this may be a read error. This chain links TRBV11-1 with TRBJ2-1; D is ambiguous. There are 15 residues in the CDR3. Germline V gene sequence: CDR1 SGHAT, CDR2 FQDESV (reference sequence). The CDR3 coding sequence is TGTGCCAGCAGCATATTAAGTAGTCCCTACAATGAGCAGCTCTTC. It is translated as CASSILSSPYNEQLF.

The chain links TRBV30 to TRBJ1-2, with D unclear. The V gene's germline CDR1 is GTSNPN and CDR2 SVGIG (reference sequence). This CDR3 has 14 amino acids. V was cut by 0 bases and J by 2 bases, with 10 bases left in between. DNA for the CDR3: TGTGCCTGGAGTGTACTAGGCCGGAACTATGGCTACACCTTC. Translation gives CAWSVLGRNYGYTF. The whole variable domain, remainder taken from reference TRBV30 and TRBJ1-2, is SQTIHQWPATLVQPVGSPLSLECTVEGTSNPNLYWYRQAAGRGLQLLFYSVGIGQISSEVPQNLSASRPQDRQFILSSKKLLLSDSGFYLCAWSVLGRNYGYTFGSGTRLTVV.

Only a few counts were recorded for this clonotype. The V and J genes are TRBV7-9 and TRBJ2-3, with D unclear. Per the germline V gene, CDR1 is SEHNR and CDR2 is FQNEAQ (reference sequence). The CDR3 is 17 amino acids. The ends were cut back, 2 bases at V and 4 bases at J, with 19 bases in the middle. CDR3 region: CASSLPPAGSRPDTQYF. DNA for the CDR3: TGTGCCAGCAGCTTACCGCCAGCTGGGTCCCGACCAGATACGCAGTATTTT.

V and J are TRBV30 and TRBJ2-1; 9 bases align to TRBD2. The CDR3 extends over 14 amino acids. The V and J ends lost 0 bases and 6 bases, in that order; junction bases with no gene match: 3. Germline CDR1 is GTSNPN and CDR2 is SVGIG (reference sequence). CDR3 sequence: CAWSVGLALNEQFF. In nucleotides, the CDR3 is TGTGCCTGGAGTGTGGGACTAGCTCTCAATGAGCAGTTCTTC.

This clonotype appeared many times. The rearrangement joins TRBV29-1 to TRBJ2-3, with D unclear. CDR3 size: 13 residues. The germline V gene has CDR1 SQVTM and CDR2 ANQGSEA. V lost 5 bases and J lost 0, with 9 bases in between. CDR3 protein: CSVHVGSTDTQYF. Here the CDR3 DNA reads TGCAGCGTTCACGTCGGGAGCACAGATACGCAGTATTTT.

V is TRBV7-3 and J is TRBJ2-5, with D perhaps matching TRBD2 (5 bases). V shed 2 bases and J shed 5 bases, with 9 bases lying between them. Per the germline V gene, CDR1 is SGHTA and CDR2 is FQGTGA. The CDR3 contains 13 residues. The CDR3 sequence is CASSLEGVETQYF. The CDR3 nucleotides are TGTGCCAGCAGCTTAGAGGGAGTGGAGACCCAGTACTTC.

This clonotype appeared a single time. This chain joins TRBV29-1 and TRBJ2-5; 9 bases line up with TRBD2. The length of the CDR3 is 15 residues. CDR1 and CDR2 from the germline V gene are SQVTM and ANQGSEA. Trimming at V came to 6 bases and at J to 5 bases, leaving 13 bases not matched to a gene. The CDR3 nucleotides read TGCAGCGTCCGAAGCTGGGCGGGAGGGGGTGAGACCCAGTACTTC. Its protein is CSVRSWAGGGETQYF.

This clonotype was observed at least ten times. The chain uses TRBV6-5 and TRBJ2-1; no clear D gene. Looked up from germline, CDR1 is MNHEY and CDR2 is SVGAGI. This CDR3 is 14 amino acids long. V lost 6 bases and J lost 12, with 21 bases in between. CDR3 DNA: TGTGCCAGCAGCCCGGAATCCCGATTTTACGGGCAGTTCTTC. Protein sequence: CASSPESRFYGQFF.

The V gene is TRBV6-5, the J gene TRBJ2-1, with D tentatively TRBD2 (5 bases). This CDR3 contains 17 residues. V lost 0 bases to trimming and J lost 4 bases, with 16 bases between them. Germline CDR1 reads MNHEY; CDR2 reads SVGAGI. This chain's CDR3 is CASSYSSPRGIYNEQFF. In DNA, the CDR3 is TGTGCCAGCAGTTACTCGAGCCCCAGAGGGATATACAATGAGCAGTTCTTC.

This clonotype was detected ten times or more. This sequence joins TRBV6-5 and TRBJ1-1, with TRBD1 matching 8 bases. The CDR3 has 16 amino acids. V shed 0 bases, J shed 5 bases, and the junction held 8 bases outside the gene matches. Germline V gives CDR1 MNHEY, CDR2 SVGAGI. CDR3 loop: CASSYSSRGRRTEAFF. The CDR3 DNA sequence: TGTGCCAGCAGTTACTCGTCCAGGGGGCGGAGGACTGAAGCTTTCTTT.

In its sample, this clonotype was seen a few times. V usage is TRBV10-2 and J usage is TRBJ2-7; D is unresolved. The CDR3 length is 13 residues. Deletions cut 2 bases from V and 0 bases from J, with 5 bases between. Germline lookup yields CDR1 WSHSY and CDR2 SAAADI. CDR3 protein: CASSETVSYEQYF. CDR3 DNA sequence: TGCGCCAGCAGTGAGACAGTCTCCTACGAGCAGTACTTC.

This clonotype has a count of ten or more. The chain has TRBV20-1 and TRBJ2-7; 7 positions match TRBD1. Germline CDR1 and CDR2: DFQATT and SNEGSKA (reference sequence). Germline trimming cut 3 bases from V and 3 bases from J; bases unmatched to any gene: 8. The CDR3 is 14 amino acids. Here the CDR3 DNA reads TGCAGTGCTAGCCCTGGGACAGCCGTCTACGAGCAGTACTTC. It encodes CSASPGTAVYEQYF.

This clonotype was counted many times. The V and J genes are TRBV11-2 and TRBJ2-2; no reliable D call. CDR3 length: 14 amino acids. The V and J ends lost 0 bases and 1 base respectively, with 3 bases between them. CDR1 is SGHAT and CDR2 is FQNNGV in the germline V gene. The CDR3 loop is CASSLEVNTGELFF. The CDR3 nucleotides are TGTGCCAGCAGCTTAGAGGTGAACACCGGGGAGCTGTTTTTT.